This entry features one T cell receptor beta chain sequence. This sample is part of a study of fetal regulatory T cell absence and autoimmunity. Germline V gives CDR1 SGHDT, CDR2 YYEEEE. The CDR3 covers 15 residues. With V trimmed by 3 bases and J by 2 bases, 4 bases remained unmatched. Assay used: immunoSEQ multiplex PCR; TCRdb lists only in-frame clones, some missing. The repertoire holds roughly 95,000 clones, 72% seen once, with 2% in the top ten. The chain is built from TRBV5-6 and TRBJ2-7; 11 nucleotides align to TRBD2. The sequence derives from a male donor with IPEX syndrome. Sequencing used pancreas tissue. The CDR3 sequence: CASSWELAGAYEQYF. The CDR3 DNA follows: TGTGCCAGCAGCTGGGAACTAGCGGGAGCCTACGAGCAGTACTTC.